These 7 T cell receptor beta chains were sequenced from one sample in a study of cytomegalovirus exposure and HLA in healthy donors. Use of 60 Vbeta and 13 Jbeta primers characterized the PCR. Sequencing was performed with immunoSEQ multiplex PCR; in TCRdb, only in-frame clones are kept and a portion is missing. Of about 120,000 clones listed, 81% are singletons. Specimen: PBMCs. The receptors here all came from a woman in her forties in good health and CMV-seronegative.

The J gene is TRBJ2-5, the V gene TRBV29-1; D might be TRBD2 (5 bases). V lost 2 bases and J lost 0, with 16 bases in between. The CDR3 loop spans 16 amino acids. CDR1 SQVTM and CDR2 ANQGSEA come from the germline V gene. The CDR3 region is CSVERLADWYQETQYF. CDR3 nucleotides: TGCAGCGTTGAAAGGCTGGCGGACTGGTACCAAGAGACCCAGTACTTC.

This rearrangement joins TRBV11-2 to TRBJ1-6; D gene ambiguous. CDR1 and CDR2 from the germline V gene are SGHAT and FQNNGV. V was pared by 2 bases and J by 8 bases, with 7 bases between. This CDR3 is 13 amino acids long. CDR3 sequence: CASSLRSDSPLHF. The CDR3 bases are TGTGCCAGCAGCTTACGATCGGATTCACCCCTCCACTTT.

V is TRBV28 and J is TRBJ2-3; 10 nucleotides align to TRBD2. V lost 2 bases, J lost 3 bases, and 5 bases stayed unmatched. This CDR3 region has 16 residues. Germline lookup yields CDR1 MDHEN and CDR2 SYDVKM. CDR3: CASSLGLAGATDTQYF. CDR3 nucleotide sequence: TGTGCCAGCAGTTTAGGGCTAGCGGGGGCAACAGATACGCAGTATTTT.

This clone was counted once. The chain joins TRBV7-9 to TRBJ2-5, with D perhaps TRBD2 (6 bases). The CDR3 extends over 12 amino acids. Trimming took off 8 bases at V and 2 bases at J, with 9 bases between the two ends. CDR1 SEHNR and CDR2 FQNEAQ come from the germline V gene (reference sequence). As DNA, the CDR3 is TGTGCCAGCGAGGAGGGACAAGAGACCCAGTACTTC. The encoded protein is CASEEGQETQYF. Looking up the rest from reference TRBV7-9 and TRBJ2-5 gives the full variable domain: DTGVSQNPRHKITKRGQNVTFRCDPISEHNRLYWYRQTLGQGPEFLTYFQNEAQLEKSRLLSDRFSAERPKGSFSTLEIQRTEQGDSAMYLCASEEGQETQYFGPGTRLLVL.

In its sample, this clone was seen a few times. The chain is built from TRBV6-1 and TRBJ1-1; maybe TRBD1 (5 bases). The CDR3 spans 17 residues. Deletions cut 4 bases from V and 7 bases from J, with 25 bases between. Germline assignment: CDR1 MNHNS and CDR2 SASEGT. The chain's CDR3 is CASSGGRGTPSFGEAFF. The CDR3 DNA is TGTGCCAGCAGTGGAGGACGGGGGACCCCCTCGTTCGGTGAAGCTTTCTTT.

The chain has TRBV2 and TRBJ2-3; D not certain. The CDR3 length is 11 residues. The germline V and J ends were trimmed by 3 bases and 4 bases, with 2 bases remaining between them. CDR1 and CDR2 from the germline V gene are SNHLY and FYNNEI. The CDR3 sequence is CASSDSDTQYF. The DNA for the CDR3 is TGTGCCAGCAGTGACTCAGATACGCAGTATTTT.

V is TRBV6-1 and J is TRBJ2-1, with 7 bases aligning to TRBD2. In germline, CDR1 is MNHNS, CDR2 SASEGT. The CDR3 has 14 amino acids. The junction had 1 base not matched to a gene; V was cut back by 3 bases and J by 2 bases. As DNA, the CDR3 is TGTGCCAGCAGTGAGCGGGAGCCCTACAATGAGCAGTTCTTC. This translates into CASSEREPYNEQFF.